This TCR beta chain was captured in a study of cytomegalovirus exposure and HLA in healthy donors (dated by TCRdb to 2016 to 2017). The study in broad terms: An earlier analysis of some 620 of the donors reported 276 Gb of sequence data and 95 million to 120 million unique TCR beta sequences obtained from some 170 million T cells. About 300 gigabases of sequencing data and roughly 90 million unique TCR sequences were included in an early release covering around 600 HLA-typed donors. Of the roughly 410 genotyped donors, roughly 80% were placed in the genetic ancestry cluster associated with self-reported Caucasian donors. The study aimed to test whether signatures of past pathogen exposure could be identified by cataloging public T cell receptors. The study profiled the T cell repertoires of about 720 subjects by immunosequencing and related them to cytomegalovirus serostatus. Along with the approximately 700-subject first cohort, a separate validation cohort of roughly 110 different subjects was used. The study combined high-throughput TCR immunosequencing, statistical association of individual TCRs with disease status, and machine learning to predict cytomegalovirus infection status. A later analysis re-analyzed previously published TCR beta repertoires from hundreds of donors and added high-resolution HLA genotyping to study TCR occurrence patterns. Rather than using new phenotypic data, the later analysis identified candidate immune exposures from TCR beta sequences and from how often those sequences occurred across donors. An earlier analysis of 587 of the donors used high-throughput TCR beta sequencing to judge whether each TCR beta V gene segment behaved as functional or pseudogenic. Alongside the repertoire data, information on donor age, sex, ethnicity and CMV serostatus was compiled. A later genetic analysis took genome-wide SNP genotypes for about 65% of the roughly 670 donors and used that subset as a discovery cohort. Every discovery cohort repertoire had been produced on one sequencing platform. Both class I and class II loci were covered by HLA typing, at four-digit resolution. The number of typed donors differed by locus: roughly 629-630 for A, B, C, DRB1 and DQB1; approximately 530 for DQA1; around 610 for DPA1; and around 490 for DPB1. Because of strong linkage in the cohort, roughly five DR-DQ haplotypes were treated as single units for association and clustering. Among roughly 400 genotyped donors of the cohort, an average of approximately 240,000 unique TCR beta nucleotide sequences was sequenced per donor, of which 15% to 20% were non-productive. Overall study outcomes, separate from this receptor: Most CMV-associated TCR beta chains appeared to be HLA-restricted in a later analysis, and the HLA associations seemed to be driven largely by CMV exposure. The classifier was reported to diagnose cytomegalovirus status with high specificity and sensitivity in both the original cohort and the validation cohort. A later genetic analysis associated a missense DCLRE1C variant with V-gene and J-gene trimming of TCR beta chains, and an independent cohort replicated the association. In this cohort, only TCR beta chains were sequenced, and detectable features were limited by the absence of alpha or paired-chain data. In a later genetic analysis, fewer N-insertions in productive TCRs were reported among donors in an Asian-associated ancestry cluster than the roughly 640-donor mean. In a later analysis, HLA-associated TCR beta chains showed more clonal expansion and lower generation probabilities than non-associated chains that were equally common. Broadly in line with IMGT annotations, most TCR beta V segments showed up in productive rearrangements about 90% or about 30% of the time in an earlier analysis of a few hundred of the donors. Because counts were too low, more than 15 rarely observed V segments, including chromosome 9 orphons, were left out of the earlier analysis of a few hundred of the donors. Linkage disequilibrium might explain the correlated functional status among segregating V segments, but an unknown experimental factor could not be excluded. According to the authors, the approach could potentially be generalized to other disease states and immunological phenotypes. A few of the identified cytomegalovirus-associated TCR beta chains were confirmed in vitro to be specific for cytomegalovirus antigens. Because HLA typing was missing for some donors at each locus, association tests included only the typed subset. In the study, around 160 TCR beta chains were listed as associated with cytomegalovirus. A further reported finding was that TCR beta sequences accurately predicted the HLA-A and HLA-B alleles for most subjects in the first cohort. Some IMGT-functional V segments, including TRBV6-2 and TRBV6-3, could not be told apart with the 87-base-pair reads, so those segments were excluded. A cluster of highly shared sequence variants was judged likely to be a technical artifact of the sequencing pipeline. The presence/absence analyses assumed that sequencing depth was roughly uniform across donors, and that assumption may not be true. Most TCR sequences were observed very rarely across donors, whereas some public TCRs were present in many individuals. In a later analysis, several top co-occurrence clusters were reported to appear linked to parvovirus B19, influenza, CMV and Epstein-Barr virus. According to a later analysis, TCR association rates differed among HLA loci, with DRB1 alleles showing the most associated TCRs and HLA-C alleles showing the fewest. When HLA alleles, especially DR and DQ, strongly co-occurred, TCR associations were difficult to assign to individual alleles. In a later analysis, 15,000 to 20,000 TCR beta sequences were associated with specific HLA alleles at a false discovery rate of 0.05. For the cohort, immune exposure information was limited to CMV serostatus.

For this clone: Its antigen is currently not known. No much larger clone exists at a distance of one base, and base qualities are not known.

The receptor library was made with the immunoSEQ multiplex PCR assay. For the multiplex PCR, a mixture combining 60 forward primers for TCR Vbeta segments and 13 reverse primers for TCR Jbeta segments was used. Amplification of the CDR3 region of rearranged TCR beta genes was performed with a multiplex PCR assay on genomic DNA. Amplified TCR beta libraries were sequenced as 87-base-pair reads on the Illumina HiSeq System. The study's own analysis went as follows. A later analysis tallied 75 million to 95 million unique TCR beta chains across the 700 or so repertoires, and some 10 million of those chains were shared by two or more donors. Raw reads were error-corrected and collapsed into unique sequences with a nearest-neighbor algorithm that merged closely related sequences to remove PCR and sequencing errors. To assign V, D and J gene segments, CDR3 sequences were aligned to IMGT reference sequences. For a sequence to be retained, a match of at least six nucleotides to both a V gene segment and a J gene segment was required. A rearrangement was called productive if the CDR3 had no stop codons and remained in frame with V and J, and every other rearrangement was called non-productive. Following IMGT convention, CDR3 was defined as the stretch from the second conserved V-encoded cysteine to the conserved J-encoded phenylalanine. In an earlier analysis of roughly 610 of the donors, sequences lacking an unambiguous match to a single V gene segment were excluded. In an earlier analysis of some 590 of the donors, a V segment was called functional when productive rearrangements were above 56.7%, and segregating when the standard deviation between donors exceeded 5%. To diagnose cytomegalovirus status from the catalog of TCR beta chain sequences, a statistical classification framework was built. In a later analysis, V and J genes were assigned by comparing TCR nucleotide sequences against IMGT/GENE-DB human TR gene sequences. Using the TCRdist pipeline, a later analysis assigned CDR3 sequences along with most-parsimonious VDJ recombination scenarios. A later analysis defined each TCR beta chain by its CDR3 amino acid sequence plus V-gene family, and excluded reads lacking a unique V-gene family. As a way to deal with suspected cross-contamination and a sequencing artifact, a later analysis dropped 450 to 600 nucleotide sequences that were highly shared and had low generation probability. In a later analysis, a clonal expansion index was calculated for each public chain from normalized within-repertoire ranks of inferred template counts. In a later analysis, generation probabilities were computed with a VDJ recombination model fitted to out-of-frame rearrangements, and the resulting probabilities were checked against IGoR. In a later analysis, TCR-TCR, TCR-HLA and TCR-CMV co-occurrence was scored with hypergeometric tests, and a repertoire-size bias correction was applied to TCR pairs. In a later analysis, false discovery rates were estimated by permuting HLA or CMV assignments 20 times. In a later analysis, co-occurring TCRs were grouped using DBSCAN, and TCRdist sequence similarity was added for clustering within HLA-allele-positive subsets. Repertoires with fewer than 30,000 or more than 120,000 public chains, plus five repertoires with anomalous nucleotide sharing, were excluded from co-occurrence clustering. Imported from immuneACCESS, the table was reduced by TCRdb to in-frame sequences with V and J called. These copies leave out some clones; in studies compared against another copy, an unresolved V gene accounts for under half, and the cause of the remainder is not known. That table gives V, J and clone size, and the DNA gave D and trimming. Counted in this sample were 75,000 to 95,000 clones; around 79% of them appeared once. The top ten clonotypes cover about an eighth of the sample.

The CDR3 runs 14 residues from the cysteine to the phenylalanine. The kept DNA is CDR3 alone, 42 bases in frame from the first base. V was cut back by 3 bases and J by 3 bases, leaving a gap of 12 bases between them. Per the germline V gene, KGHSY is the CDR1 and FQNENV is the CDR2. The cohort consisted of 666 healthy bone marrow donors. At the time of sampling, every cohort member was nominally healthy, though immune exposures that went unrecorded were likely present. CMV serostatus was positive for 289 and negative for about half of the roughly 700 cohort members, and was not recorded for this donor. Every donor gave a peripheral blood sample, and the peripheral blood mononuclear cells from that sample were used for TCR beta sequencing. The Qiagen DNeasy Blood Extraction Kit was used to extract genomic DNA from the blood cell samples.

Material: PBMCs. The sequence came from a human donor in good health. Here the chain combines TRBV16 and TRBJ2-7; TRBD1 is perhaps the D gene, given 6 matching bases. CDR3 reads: CASSQSGVGYEQYF. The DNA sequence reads TGTGCCAGCAGCCAGTCAGGGGTCGGCTACGAGCAGTACTTC.